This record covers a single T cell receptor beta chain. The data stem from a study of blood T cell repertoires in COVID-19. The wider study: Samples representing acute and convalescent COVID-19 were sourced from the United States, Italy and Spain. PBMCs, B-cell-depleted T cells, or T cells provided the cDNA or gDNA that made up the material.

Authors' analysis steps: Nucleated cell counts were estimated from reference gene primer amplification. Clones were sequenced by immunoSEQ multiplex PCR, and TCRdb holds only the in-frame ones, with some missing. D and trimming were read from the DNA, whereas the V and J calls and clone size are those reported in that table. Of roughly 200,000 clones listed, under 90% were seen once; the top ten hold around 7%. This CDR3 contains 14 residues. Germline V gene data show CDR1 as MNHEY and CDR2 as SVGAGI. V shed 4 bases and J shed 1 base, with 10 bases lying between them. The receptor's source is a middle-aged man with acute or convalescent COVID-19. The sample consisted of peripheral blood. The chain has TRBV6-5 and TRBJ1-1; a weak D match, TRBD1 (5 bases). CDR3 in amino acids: CASSSRGRNTEAFF. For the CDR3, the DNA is TGTGCCAGCAGTTCGCGGGGACGGAACACTGAAGCTTTCTTT.